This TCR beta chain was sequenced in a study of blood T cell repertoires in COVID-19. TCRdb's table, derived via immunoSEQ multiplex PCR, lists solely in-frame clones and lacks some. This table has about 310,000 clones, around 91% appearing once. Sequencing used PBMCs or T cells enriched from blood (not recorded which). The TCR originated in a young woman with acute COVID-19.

CDR3 loop: CASRGEVNTEAFF. DNA for the CDR3: TGCGCCAGCAGAGGTGAGGTGAACACTGAAGCTTTCTTT. The rearrangement uses TRBV5-1 and TRBJ1-1; D remains unclear. Germline-derived CDR1 and CDR2 are SGHRS and YFSETQ. The CDR3 runs to 13 residues. The germline V and J ends were trimmed by 5 bases and 0 bases, with 8 bases remaining between them. Full variable domain (outside the CDR3, taken from reference TRBV5-1 and TRBJ1-1): KAGVTQTPRYLIKTRGQQVTLSCSPISGHRSVSWYQQTPGQGLQFLFEYFSETQRNKGNFPGRFSGRQFSNSRSEMNVSTLELGDSALYLCASRGEVNTEAFFGQGTRLTVV.